The subject of this entry is one T cell receptor (beta chain). Its matching antigen is unknown. CDR3 length: 15 amino acids. Looked up from germline, CDR1 is MNHEY and CDR2 is SMNVEV (reference sequence). With 4 bases clipped from V and 0 bases from J, the junction kept 2 bases outside the gene matches. This specimen belongs to a study of vaccination effects on CD4 cells after COVID-19. Repertoires were generated with immunoSEQ multiplex PCR, while TCRdb's copy carries only in-frame clones and drops some. The table has around 81,000 clones, under 80% seen once; the top ten hold 0.85% to 1.2%. Peptide-pool stimulation followed by sequencing identified expanded antigen-specific CD4+ clonotypes in the ViraFEST assay. Cells that had been cultured for roughly 9 days were the source of isolated CD4+ T cells. Participants received two doses of either the BNT162b2 or mRNA-1273 vaccine.

This clonotype originated in a human donor who received a COVID-19 vaccine. Material: CD4+ T cells from PBMCs cultured with HCoV-OC43 spike peptides, obtained after COVID-19 vaccination. Documented subset: HCoV-OC43 spike overlapping peptide pool stimulation. The chain couples TRBV27 to TRBJ2-5; 10 bases match TRBD1. The CDR3 loop is CASSSGQGYQETQYF. The CDR3 DNA follows: TGTGCCAGCAGTTCGGGACAGGGGTACCAAGAGACCCAGTACTTC.